This T cell receptor beta chain was sequenced during a study of early T cells in non-severe SARS-CoV-2 infection. Study context: Sequenced material consisted of bulk RNA (from unsorted whole blood), and chains were unpaired.

As part of library construction, unique molecular identifiers were attached to individual cDNA molecules. TCRdb fed the 5' RACE reads into MiXCR, producing one record per CDR3 protein. The sample yields under 80,000 distinct CDR3 sequences, around 10% seen once. Concerning this clonotype itself: The antigen remains undetermined.

Germline V lookup: CDR1 ENHRY, CDR2 SYGVKD. CDR3 length: 14 residues. The V gene end was trimmed by 3 bases and the J gene end by 6 bases; junction bases not matched to a gene: 3. General study findings and limits: Missing private and CD4 specificities, VDJdb matching favored anti-spike CD8 responses.

This sequence was found in an adult who was a healthcare worker with PCR-confirmed SARS-CoV-2 infection or an uninfected control (not recorded which). Material: whole blood. The chain combines TRBV10-3 with TRBJ2-1; 9 bases are shared with TRBD1. The CDR3 here is CAISDPGQGNEQFF. CDR3 in DNA: TGTGCCATCAGTGACCCGGGACAGGGCAATGAGCAGTTCTTC.